This entry concerns a single TCR beta chain. Enrollment of patients from Seattle took place during active infection, with longitudinal follow-up. These data are taken from a study of blood T cell repertoires in COVID-19. Across the study: T cells, B-cell-depleted T cells, or PBMCs supplied cDNA or gDNA.

The germline V gene encodes CDR1 KGHDR and CDR2 SFDVKD. After removal of 4 bases from V and 5 bases from J, the junction contained 9 bases not matched to a gene. This CDR3 has 15 residues. In the original analysis: By means of reference gene primer amplification, nucleated cell counts were estimated. Produced via immunoSEQ multiplex PCR; TCRdb's table is partial and in-frame only. V and J calls and clone size are those listed in that table; D and trimming were worked out from the DNA. This table has roughly 300,000 clones, around 90% appearing once. The sample comprised peripheral blood. V usage is TRBV24-1 and J usage is TRBJ2-5; 7 bases are a match to TRBD1. This TCR was recovered from a woman aged 30 to 39 with COVID-19, enrolled during active disease. As DNA, the CDR3 is TGTGCCACCAGTGACCCAAGACAGGGTGTGGAGACCCAGTACTTC. It yields the protein CATSDPRQGVETQYF.